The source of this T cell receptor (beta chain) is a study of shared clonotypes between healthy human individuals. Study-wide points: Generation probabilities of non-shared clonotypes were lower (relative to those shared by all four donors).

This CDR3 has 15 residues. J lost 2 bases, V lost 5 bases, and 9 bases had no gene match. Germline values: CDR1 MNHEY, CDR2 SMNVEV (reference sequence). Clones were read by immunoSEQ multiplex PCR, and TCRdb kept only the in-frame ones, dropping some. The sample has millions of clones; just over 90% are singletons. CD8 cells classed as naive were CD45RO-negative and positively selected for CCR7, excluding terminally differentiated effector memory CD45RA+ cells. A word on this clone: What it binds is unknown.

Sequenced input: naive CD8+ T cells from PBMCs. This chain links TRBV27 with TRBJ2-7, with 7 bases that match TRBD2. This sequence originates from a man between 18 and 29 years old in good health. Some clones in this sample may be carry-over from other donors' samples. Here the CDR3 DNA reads TGTGCCAGCAGTCAGGAGGTGGGAGGGACCTACGAGCAGTACTTC. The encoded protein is CASSQEVGGTYEQYF.